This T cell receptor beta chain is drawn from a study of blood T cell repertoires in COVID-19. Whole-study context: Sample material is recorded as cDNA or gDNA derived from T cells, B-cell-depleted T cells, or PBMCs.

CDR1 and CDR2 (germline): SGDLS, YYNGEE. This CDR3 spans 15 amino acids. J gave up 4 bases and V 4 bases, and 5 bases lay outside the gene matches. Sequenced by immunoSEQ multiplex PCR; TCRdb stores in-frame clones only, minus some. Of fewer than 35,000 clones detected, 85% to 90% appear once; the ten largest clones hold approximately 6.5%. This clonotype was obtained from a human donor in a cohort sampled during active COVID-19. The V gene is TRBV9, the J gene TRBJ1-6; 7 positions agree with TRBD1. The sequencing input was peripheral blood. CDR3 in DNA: TGTGCCAGCAGCCCGACAGGGACTTATAATTCACCCCTCCACTTT. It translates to CASSPTGTYNSPLHF.